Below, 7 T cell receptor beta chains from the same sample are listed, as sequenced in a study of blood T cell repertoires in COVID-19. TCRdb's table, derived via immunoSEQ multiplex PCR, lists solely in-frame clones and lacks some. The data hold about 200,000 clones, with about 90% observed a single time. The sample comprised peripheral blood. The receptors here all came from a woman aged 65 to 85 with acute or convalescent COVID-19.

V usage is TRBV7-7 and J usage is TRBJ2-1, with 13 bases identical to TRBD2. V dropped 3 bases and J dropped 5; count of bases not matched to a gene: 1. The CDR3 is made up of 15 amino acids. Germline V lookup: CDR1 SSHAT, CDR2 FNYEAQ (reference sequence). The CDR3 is CASSLGLAGNNEQFF. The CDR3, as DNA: TGTGCCAGCAGCTTGGGACTAGCGGGAAACAATGAGCAGTTCTTC.

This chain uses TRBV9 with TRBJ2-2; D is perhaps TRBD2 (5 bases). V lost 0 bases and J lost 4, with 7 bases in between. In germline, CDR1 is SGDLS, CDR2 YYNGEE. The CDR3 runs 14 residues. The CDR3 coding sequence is TGTGCCAGCAGCGTAGGAGGGAGCACCGGGGAGCTGTTTTTT. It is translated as CASSVGGSTGELFF.

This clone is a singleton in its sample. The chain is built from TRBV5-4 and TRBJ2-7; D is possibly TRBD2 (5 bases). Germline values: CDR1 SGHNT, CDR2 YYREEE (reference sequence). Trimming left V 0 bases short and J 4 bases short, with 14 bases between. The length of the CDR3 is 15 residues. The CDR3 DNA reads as TGTGCCAGCAGCTTGGGGGTTTGGGGAGATTACGAGCAGTACTTC. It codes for CASSLGVWGDYEQYF.

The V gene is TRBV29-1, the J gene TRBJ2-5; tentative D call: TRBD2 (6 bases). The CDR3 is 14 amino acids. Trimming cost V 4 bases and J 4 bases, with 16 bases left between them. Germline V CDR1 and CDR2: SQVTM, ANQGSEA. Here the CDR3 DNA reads TGCAGCGTTGGGGGCAGGAGGGGTGGAGAGACCCAGTACTTC. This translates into CSVGGRRGGETQYF.

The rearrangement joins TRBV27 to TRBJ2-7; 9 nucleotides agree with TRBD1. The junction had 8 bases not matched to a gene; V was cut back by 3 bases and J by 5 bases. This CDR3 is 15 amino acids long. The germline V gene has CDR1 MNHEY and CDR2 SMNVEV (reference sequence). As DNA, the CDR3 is TGTGCCAGCAGTTTTCCGGGACAGGGACCAGACGAGCAGTACTTC. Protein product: CASSFPGQGPDEQYF.

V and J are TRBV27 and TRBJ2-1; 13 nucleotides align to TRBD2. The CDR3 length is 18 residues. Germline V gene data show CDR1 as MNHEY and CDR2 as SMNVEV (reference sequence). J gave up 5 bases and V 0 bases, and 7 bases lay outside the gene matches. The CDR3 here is CASSLSWRGTSGNNEQFF. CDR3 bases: TGTGCCAGCAGTTTATCGTGGAGGGGGACTAGCGGGAACAATGAGCAGTTCTTC.

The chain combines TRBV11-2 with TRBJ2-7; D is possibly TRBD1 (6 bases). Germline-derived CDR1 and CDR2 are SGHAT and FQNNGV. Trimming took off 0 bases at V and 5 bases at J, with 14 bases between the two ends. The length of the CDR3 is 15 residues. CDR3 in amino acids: CASSLDLGAIDEQYF. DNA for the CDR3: TGTGCCAGCAGCTTAGATCTGGGGGCGATTGACGAGCAGTACTTC.